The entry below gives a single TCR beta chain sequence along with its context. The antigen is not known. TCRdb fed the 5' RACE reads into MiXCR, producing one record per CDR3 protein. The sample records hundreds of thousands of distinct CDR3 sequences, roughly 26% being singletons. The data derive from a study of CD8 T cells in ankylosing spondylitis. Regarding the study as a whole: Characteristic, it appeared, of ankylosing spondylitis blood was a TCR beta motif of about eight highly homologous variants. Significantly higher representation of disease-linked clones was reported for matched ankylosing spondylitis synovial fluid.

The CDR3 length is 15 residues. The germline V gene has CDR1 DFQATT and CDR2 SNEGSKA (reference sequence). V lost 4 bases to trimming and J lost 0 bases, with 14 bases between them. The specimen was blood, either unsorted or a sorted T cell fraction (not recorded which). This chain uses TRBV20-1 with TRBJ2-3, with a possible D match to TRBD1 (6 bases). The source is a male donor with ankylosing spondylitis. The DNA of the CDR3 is TGCAGTGCTACACAGGGCGTGGGTAGCACAGATACGCAGTATTTT. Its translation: CSATQGVGSTDTQYF.